The present T cell receptor beta chain was sequenced within a study of cytotoxic CD8 clonotypes in ibrutinib-treated CLL. For the study at large: A mean of around 270,000 productive templates and approximately 90,000 productive rearrangements was obtained per sample. Overall study findings and caveats: Sustained-remission and progressing patients had unequal sampling times. Rare overall, public clonotypes shrank or held steady under therapy.

Some clones are missing from TCRdb's copy, which holds only in-frame ones; the method was immunoSEQ multiplex PCR. The sample consists of 270,000 or so clones, roughly three quarters of them appearing once. Notes on this clone: What it recognizes is unknown.

V was pared by 4 bases and J by 2 bases, with 12 bases between. This CDR3 comprises 14 residues. Germline V gene sequence: CDR1 MNHNS, CDR2 SASEGT. V is TRBV6-1 and J is TRBJ2-7; no firm D call. Sequences were derived from PBMCs, sampled at disease progression, from a patient treated with ibrutinib. The sequence came from a human donor with chronic lymphocytic leukemia. Here the CDR3 DNA reads TGTGCCAGCAGTGTTGCGGTCTCACCCTACGAGCAGTACTTC. This sequence encodes CASSVAVSPYEQYF.